This T cell receptor (beta chain) was captured by sequencing in a study of long-term antiretroviral therapy in people with HIV. Trimming left V 6 bases short and J 2 bases short, with 11 bases between. The CDR3 spans 13 residues. CDR1 is SGHRS and CDR2 is YFSETQ in the germline V gene. Each participant with HIV received care in the United States. The content of samples before DNA extraction was about 0.95-10 million cryopreserved PBMC. In the case of this clone: What it recognizes is unknown.

Points from the study as a whole: Dominating the repertoire at all time points were the clones that expanded before ART. The range of CDR3 lengths in HIV repertoires proved narrower than that found in controls.

Survey-level resolution applied to immunoSEQ assay v3.0. Libraries were prepared by immunoSEQ multiplex PCR; TCRdb keeps only in-frame clonotypes and omits some of them. Of 15,000 to 20,000 clones listed, roughly four fifths are singletons. The TCR was taken from a man in his forties or fifties with HIV. The source material was unsorted PBMCs, sampled 0.3 years before starting antiretroviral therapy. The chain recombines TRBV5-1 with TRBJ2-5; D is undetermined. The CDR3 DNA reads TGCGCCAGCATTAAGGCCCCACAAGAGACCCAGTACTTC. The encoded protein is CASIKAPQETQYF.